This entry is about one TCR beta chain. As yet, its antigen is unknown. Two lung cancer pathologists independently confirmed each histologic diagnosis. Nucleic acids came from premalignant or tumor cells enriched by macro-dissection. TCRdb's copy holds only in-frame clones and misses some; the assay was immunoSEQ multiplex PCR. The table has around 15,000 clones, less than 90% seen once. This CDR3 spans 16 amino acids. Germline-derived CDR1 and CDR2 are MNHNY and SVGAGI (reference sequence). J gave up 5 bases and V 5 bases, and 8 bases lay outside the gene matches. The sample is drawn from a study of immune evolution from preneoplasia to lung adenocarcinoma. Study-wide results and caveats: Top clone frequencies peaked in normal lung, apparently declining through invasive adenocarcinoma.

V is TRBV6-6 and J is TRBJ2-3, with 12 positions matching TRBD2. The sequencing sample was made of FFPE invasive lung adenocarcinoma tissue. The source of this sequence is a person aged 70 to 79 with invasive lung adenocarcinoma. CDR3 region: CASSRRLAGARDTQYF. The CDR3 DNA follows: TGTGCCAGCAGTCGACGACTAGCGGGGGCCCGAGATACGCAGTATTTT.